Given below is one T cell receptor beta chain in context. Its binding antigen is unknown. Base qualities are missing; no much larger clone stands one base away. The immunoSEQ Assay was used to sequence TCR beta CDR3 regions from DNA. Per the authors' processing: To compute T cell density, TCR beta template counts were normalized to usable DNA, which was estimated by amplifying housekeeping genes. The preseqR package was used to estimate richness by extrapolating to 400,000 templates for PBMC samples and to 120,000 templates for tissue samples. Clonality was calculated as one minus Pielou's evenness. Differential abundance testing on productive amino-acid clonotypes, with a minimum total count of 5 and an alpha of 0.1, was used to identify tissue-enriched TCRs. The Jaccard Index and the Morisita Overlap Index were used to measure repertoire overlap between compartments. GLIPH grouped TCR beta CDR3s together with public tetramer-defined viral CDR3s, and a viral motif had to include at least three viral sequences and also show V-gene enrichment. Held by TCRdb, this immuneACCESS table contains in-frame sequences only and omits some clones. Under half of the omission traces to an unresolved V gene where checked; the cause of the rest is unknown. Clone size and the V and J calls come from that table; the DNA yielded D and trimming. For this sample there are 15,000 to 25,000 clones; approximately 90% appear just once. The biggest ten clones account for around 8% of the sample.

The sample originates from a study of T cells in localized non-small cell lung cancer (dated by TCRdb to 2018 to 2020). For the wider study: Comparing tumors with uninvolved tumor-adjacent lungs, the study looked at the T cell repertoires of hundreds of patients with early-stage NSCLC. The cohort was made up of around 240 treatment-naive NSCLC patients whose localized lung tumors had been resected. The mean age of the NSCLC patients was around 65 years, with 130 or so men and around 100 women.

General study outcomes and caveats: Because multi-region tumor sequencing was not performed, intratumor heterogeneity could not be ruled out. Uninvolved tumor-adjacent lung showed the highest T cell clonality, higher than tumor, which suggests more focused antigenic responses in the uninvolved tumor-adjacent lung. Because the study design was exploratory, TCR variables were selected using unadjusted p-values without false-discovery rate correction. A median of around 50 of the top 100 tumor clones turned up in the paired uninvolved adjacent lung, and 25 to 35 of those clones also ranked among the top 100 of that same adjacent lung. Higher T cell density in blood was associated with longer overall survival, whereas higher clonality in adjacent lung was associated with shorter survival.

V is clipped by 6 bases and J by 6 bases, and the sequence between their germline boundaries is 19 bases long. The CDR1 and CDR2 encoded by the germline V gene are SGHDT and YYEEEE. Taken from cysteine to phenylalanine, the CDR3 has 15 residues. CDR3 DNA only is kept here, 45 bases in frame from base 1. At diagnosis, peripheral blood, uninvolved tumor-adjacent lung and tumor were collected and were preserved as a mix of fresh-frozen and FFPE material. Blood samples were analyzed as peripheral blood mononuclear cells for TCR repertoire profiling. Here the chain combines TRBV5-6 and TRBJ1-3; the D gene is possibly TRBD1, with 6 bases matching. The TCR was taken from a man aged 35-69 years with stage I lung adenocarcinoma. Sequencing was performed on peripheral blood, taken before any cancer treatment. Here the CDR3 is given as CASNYRAGLENTIYF. The nucleotide sequence reads as follows: TGTGCCAGCAACTACAGGGCGGGTTTAGAAAACACCATATATTTT.